This TCR beta chain was captured by sequencing in a study of control samples from healthy donors and cancer patients. Profiled with immunoSEQ multiplex PCR; TCRdb holds only in-frame clones, not every one. This table holds around 170,000 clones, around 91% found once. Germline loops: CDR1 SGHTS, CDR2 YDEGEE. Trimming cost V 4 bases and J 2 bases, with 6 bases left between them. CDR3 size: 13 residues. Sequencing was carried out using blood. The chain is built from TRBV5-8 and TRBJ2-2; no firm D call. This TCR derives from a woman aged 45-59 years in good health. CDR3 coding DNA: TGTGCCAGCAGCCATAAAAACACCGGGGAGCTGTTTTTT. Translation: CASSHKNTGELFF. Variable domain in full (rest from reference TRBV5-8 and TRBJ2-2): EAGVTQSPTHLIKTRGQQATLRCSPISGHTSVYWYQQALGLGLQFLLWYDEGEERNRGNFPPRFSGRQFPNYSSELNVNALELEDSALYLCASSHKNTGELFFGEGSRLTVL.